This passage covers 17 T cell receptor beta chains from one sample sequenced in a study of blood T cell repertoires in COVID-19. Sequencing was performed with immunoSEQ multiplex PCR; in TCRdb, only in-frame clones are kept and a portion is missing. This table has over 250,000 clones, about 88% appearing once. Sequencing input: peripheral blood. The receptors here all came from a man between 60 and 75 years old who had recovered from COVID-19.

J is TRBJ1-1 and V is TRBV6-2 or TRBV6-3; D unclear. There are 12 residues in the CDR3. The germline V gene encodes CDR1 MNHEY and CDR2 SVGEGT. Trimming shortened V by 2 bases and J by 9 bases, and 10 bases separated the two germline ends. CDR3 coding DNA: TGTGCCAGCAGTTACGCCGACACAAAAGCTTTCTTT. Translated, it gives CASSYADTKAFF.

J is TRBJ2-3 and V is TRBV5-4; 10 bases fit TRBD2. Germline V lookup: CDR1 SGHNT, CDR2 YYREEE (reference sequence). J was trimmed by 2 bases and V by 0 bases; bases with no gene match: 9. CDR3 length: 18 amino acids. The DNA of the CDR3 is TGTGCCAGCAGCTTGGGGGGAACTAGCGGGGCCATCACAGATACGCAGTATTTT. Translation gives CASSLGGTSGAITDTQYF.

This clone was counted once. The gene calls are TRBV24-1 and TRBJ2-1, with 9 bases lining up with TRBD1. This CDR3 is built from 15 residues. Germline values: CDR1 KGHDR, CDR2 SFDVKD. Unmatched junction bases numbered 7, after V lost 7 bases and J lost 4 bases. The CDR3 DNA follows: TGTGCCACCAGCTTGCCACAGGGGGCTTACAATGAGCAGTTCTTC. Protein product: CATSLPQGAYNEQFF.

CDR3 loop: CASSLAGANEKLFF. CDR3 in DNA: TGTGCCAGCAGCTTGGCAGGGGCAAATGAAAAACTGTTTTTT. This rearrangement joins TRBV11-2 to TRBJ1-4; possibly TRBD1 for D (6 bases). Germline CDR1 reads SGHAT; CDR2 reads FQNNGV. V was pared by 3 bases and J by 5 bases, with 10 bases between. The CDR3 is made up of 14 amino acids.

This chain links TRBV5-4 with TRBJ1-2; D possibly corresponds to TRBD1 (5 bases). The V end lost 1 base, the J end lost 5 bases, and 12 bases lay between the germline ends. From germline, CDR1 is SGHNT and CDR2 YYREEE (reference sequence). This CDR3 has 14 amino acids. The CDR3 nucleotides read TGTGCCAGCAGCTTGTGGAACCGACAGTATGGCTACACCTTC. Encoded protein: CASSLWNRQYGYTF.

This clone was seen a handful of times. The chain combines TRBV7-3 with TRBJ2-1; a weak D match, TRBD2 (6 bases). From germline, CDR1 is SGHTA and CDR2 FQGTGA. V was pared by 5 bases and J by 1 base, with 15 bases between. The CDR3 runs to 16 residues. CDR3 bases: TGTGCCAGCAGCGCCCGGGGTAGCGGTTCCTACAATGAGCAGTTCTTC. Its protein is CASSARGSGSYNEQFF.

Notes on this clone: The junction shows a germline mismatch at one end, possibly a read error. The rearrangement joins TRBV6-6 to TRBJ1-2, with D possibly being TRBD1 (5 bases). From germline, CDR1 is MNHNY and CDR2 SVGAGI (reference sequence). This CDR3 has 11 amino acids. DNA for the CDR3: TGTGCCAGCAGCCCCGTGTCAGGGTTGGCCTTC. Translated, it gives CASSPVSGLAF.

This chain joins TRBV5-4 and TRBJ2-2, with 7 bases identical to TRBD2. This CDR3 contains 16 residues. Germline-derived CDR1 and CDR2 are SGHNT and YYREEE (reference sequence). V dropped 1 base and J dropped 4; count of bases not matched to a gene: 7. CDR3 protein: CASSLWGGGLTGELFF. In DNA, the CDR3 is TGTGCCAGCAGCTTGTGGGGGGGAGGGCTCACCGGGGAGCTGTTTTTT.

V gene TRBV7-6 combines with J gene TRBJ2-2, with 7 bases fitting TRBD1. The CDR3 loop spans 17 amino acids. The trim removed 2 bases at V and 1 base at J, leaving 7 bases unmatched. The germline V gene has CDR1 SGHVS and CDR2 FNYEAQ. The CDR3 region has the DNA TGTGCCAGCAGCTTACAGACAGGGCGCAAGAACACCGGGGAGCTGTTTTTT. The encoded protein is CASSLQTGRKNTGELFF.

V gene TRBV5-1 combines with J gene TRBJ1-1; the match to TRBD1 covers 7 bases. The CDR3 has 12 amino acids. The trim removed 4 bases at V and 8 bases at J, leaving 5 bases unmatched. CDR1 is SGHRS, CDR2 YFSETQ, per germline. The CDR3 loop reads CASSQDRDEAFF. The CDR3 DNA is TGCGCCAGCAGCCAAGACAGGGACGAAGCTTTCTTT. The full variable domain, rest sourced from reference TRBV5-1 and TRBJ1-1, is KAGVTQTPRYLIKTRGQQVTLSCSPISGHRSVSWYQQTPGQGLQFLFEYFSETQRNKGNFPGRFSGRQFSNSRSEMNVSTLELGDSALYLCASSQDRDEAFFGQGTRLTVV.

The V gene is TRBV3-1 (or the pseudogene TRBV3-2), the J gene TRBJ2-3, with TRBD2 matching over 7 bases. This CDR3 region has 16 residues. V lost 4 bases and J lost 3; bases outside the gene matches: 10. Per the germline V gene, CDR1 is LGHDT and CDR2 is YNNKEL (reference sequence). The CDR3 loop reads CASSPPTGGTTDTQYF. Written as DNA, the CDR3 is TGTGCCAGCAGCCCGCCGACGGGGGGTACAACAGATACGCAGTATTTT.

The chain has TRBV5-1 and TRBJ2-2; 7 bases map to TRBD1. There are 15 residues in the CDR3. V gave up 2 bases and J gave up 0 bases; unmatched junction bases: 1. Germline V lookup: CDR1 SGHRS, CDR2 YFSETQ. In DNA form, the CDR3 reads TGCGCCAGCAGCTTACAGGGGACGAACACCGGGGAGCTGTTTTTT. It is translated as CASSLQGTNTGELFF.

The CDR3 here is CASSITSGGPIGEQYF. The CDR3, as DNA: TGTGCCAGCAGCATAACTAGCGGGGGGCCGATAGGCGAGCAGTACTTC. The chain has TRBV11-2 and TRBJ2-7; 12 nucleotides agree with TRBD2. Germline V CDR1 and CDR2: SGHAT, FQNNGV. The CDR3 sequence is 16 residues long. The ends lost 5 bases at V and 6 bases at J; junction bases unmatched: 11.

The chain uses TRBV12-3 or TRBV12-4 and TRBJ2-5; D not certain. Trimming took 6 bases from V and 5 from J, leaving 13 bases between them. This CDR3 contains 13 residues. CDR3 nucleotide sequence: TGTGCCAGCAGGGGCCGCAAAAGTGAGACCCAGTACTTC. Translating gives CASRGRKSETQYF.

This clone occurred once. The gene calls are TRBV5-6 and TRBJ2-6; 7 bases are shared with TRBD1. After removal of 2 bases from V and 0 bases from J, the junction contained 5 bases not matched to a gene. There are 17 residues in the CDR3. Germline V gene sequence: CDR1 SGHDT, CDR2 YYEEEE. Written as DNA, the CDR3 is TGTGCCAGCAGCTTCCGGACAGGCTTCTCTGGGGCCAACGTCCTGACTTTC. It translates to CASSFRTGFSGANVLTF.

V and J are TRBV4-1 and TRBJ1-4, with 11 bases fitting TRBD1. Germline CDR1 and CDR2: MGHRA and YSYEKL. The ends lost 0 bases at V and 4 bases at J; junction bases unmatched: 1. The CDR3 is made up of 16 amino acids. The DNA of the CDR3 is TGCGCCAGCAGCCAAGAAGGGACAGGGGGTAATGAAAAACTGTTTTTT. Amino acid sequence: CASSQEGTGGNEKLFF.

The gene calls are TRBV27 and TRBJ2-6, with D hard to call. Trimming took off 3 bases at V and 0 bases at J, with 6 bases between the two ends. Germline loops: CDR1 MNHEY, CDR2 SMNVEV (reference sequence). The CDR3 has 15 residues. Here the CDR3 DNA reads TGTGCCAGCAGTTTTACAGTCTCTGGGGCCAACGTCCTGACTTTC. Its translation is CASSFTVSGANVLTF.